The 21 T cell receptor beta chains listed next were all sequenced from one sample in a study of blood T cell repertoires in COVID-19 (dated by TCRdb to the early 2020s). Libraries came from the immunoSEQ multiplex PCR assay. The table was pulled from immuneACCESS by TCRdb, which kept in-frame rearrangements only. Such tables lose some clones; where checked, under half of the loss comes from unresolved V genes, and the rest has no known cause. Across this sample there are 150,000 to 200,000 clones, with around four fifths seen only once. Jointly, the top ten make up 13% of the sample. The sequencing sample was made of PBMCs or T cells enriched from blood (not recorded which). These receptors were taken from a woman aged 60-70 years who had recovered from COVID-19.

The chain employs TRBV19 and TRBJ2-1, with 7 nucleotides matching TRBD1. Germline values: CDR1 LNHDA, CDR2 SQIVND (reference sequence). The CDR3 runs to 15 residues. The V segment lost 5 bases and the J segment 0 bases; nucleotides outside the gene matches: 4. This CDR3 reads CASSAGTVSYNEQFF. The CDR3 coding sequence is TGTGCCAGTAGTGCCGGGACAGTCTCCTACAATGAGCAGTTCTTC.

The genes are TRBV5-1 and TRBJ2-2, with D perhaps matching TRBD2 (6 bases). CDR3 length: 16 residues. Looked up from germline, CDR1 is SGHRS and CDR2 is YFSETQ. Trimming shortened V by 0 bases and J by 4 bases, and 13 bases separated the two germline ends. CDR3 DNA sequence: TGCGCCAGCAGCTTGGCCGGCGGGATCGTCACCGGGGAGCTGTTTTTT. Its protein product is CASSLAGGIVTGELFF.

J is TRBJ2-4 and V is TRBV11-2; possibly TRBD1 for D (5 bases). Deletions cut 2 bases from V and 2 bases from J, with 13 bases between. This CDR3 region has 16 residues. Germline values: CDR1 SGHAT, CDR2 FQNNGV. CDR3 coding DNA: TGTGCCAGCAGCTTACCCGCCTGGGGCTCCAAAAACATTCAGTACTTC. It specifies CASSLPAWGSKNIQYF.

A remark on this clone: One end of the junction fails to match germline, which may point to a read error. This chain uses TRBV4-1 with TRBJ2-4; possibly TRBD1 for D (5 bases). Looked up from germline, CDR1 is MGHRA and CDR2 is YSYEKL. The CDR3 is 15 amino acids. This CDR3 is CASRQGFSTTGIQYF. CDR3 nucleotides: TGCGCCAGCAGGCAAGGTTTCAGTACCACAGGCATTCAGTACTTC.

The chain links TRBV12-5 to TRBJ1-1, with 8 nucleotides matching TRBD1. The trim removed 1 base at V and 0 bases at J, leaving 1 base unmatched. Germline values: CDR1 LGHNT, CDR2 FRNRAP. The CDR3 has 15 residues. As DNA, the CDR3 is TGTGCTAGTGGTTTGGGGACAGGGCTGAACACTGAAGCTTTCTTT. The encoded protein is CASGLGTGLNTEAFF.

This rearrangement joins TRBV7-3 to TRBJ2-7, with TRBD2 identical over 13 bases. The CDR3 loop spans 19 amino acids. CDR1 and CDR2 (germline): SGHTA, FQGTGA. The V gene end was trimmed by 7 bases and the J gene end by 0 bases; junction bases not matched to a gene: 15. CDR3 sequence: CASNKRGTSGAQSSYEQYF. The CDR3 bases are TGTGCCAGCAACAAAAGGGGGACTAGCGGGGCCCAGAGCTCCTACGAGCAGTACTTC. The full variable domain, rest sourced from reference TRBV7-3 and TRBJ2-7, is GAGVSQTPSNKVTEKGKYVELRCDPISGHTALYWYRQSLGQGPEFLIYFQGTGAADDSGLPNDRFFAVRPEGSVSTLKIQRTERGDSAVYLCASNKRGTSGAQSSYEQYFGPGTRLTVT.

This chain uses TRBV30 with TRBJ2-5; a weak D match, TRBD2 (6 bases). The CDR3 runs 12 residues. Per germline, CDR1 GTSNPN and CDR2 SVGIG (reference sequence). Trimming left V 1 base short and J 5 bases short, with 8 bases between. The DNA for the CDR3 is TGTGCCTGGAGTGAAGGGAGGGAGACCCAGTACTTC. Its protein product is CAWSEGRETQYF.

This sequence joins TRBV23-1 and TRBJ2-3, with a weak D call TRBD1 (6 bases). TRBV23-1 is treated as an ORF (open reading frame) with a function not yet certain. The CDR3 is made up of 11 amino acids. Trimming removed 7 bases from V and 8 bases from J, with 10 bases in between. CDR3 in DNA: TGCGCCAGCATCGAAGGGGGTACGCAGTATTTT. Translation gives CASIEGGTQYF.

V and J are TRBV7-3 and TRBJ2-5; TRBD1 agrees at 11 bases. The germline gives CDR1 SGHTA, CDR2 FQGTGA. The junction had 8 bases not matched to a gene; V was cut back by 4 bases and J by 4 bases. This CDR3 is 16 amino acids long. The DNA of the CDR3 is TGTGCCAGCAGCTCCGGGACAGGGGGTTCAGGAGAGACCCAGTACTTC. Amino acids: CASSSGTGGSGETQYF.

Here the CDR3 reads CASSRDRGELFF. The CDR3 DNA reads as TGTGCCAGCAGCCGCGACAGGGGGGAGCTGTTTTTT. This sequence joins TRBV3-1 (or the pseudogene TRBV3-2) and TRBJ2-2; perhaps TRBD1 as D (6 bases). V lost 4 bases and J 8 bases, leaving 8 bases between the germline ends. There are 12 residues in the CDR3. Germline V gene data show CDR1 as LGHDT and CDR2 as YNNKEL (reference sequence).

The genes are TRBV9 and TRBJ1-3; 7 nucleotides match TRBD1. The CDR3 is 15 amino acids. Germline CDR1 reads SGDLS; CDR2 reads YYNGEE. Trimming took 3 bases from V and 3 from J; bases not matched to a gene: 6. The CDR3 sequence: CASSAWDSLGNTIYF. In DNA form, the CDR3 reads TGTGCCAGCAGCGCCTGGGACAGCCTTGGAAACACCATATATTTT.

Here the CDR3 reads CASSYSDRGNGYTF. Written as DNA, the CDR3 is TGTGCCAGCAGTTACTCGGACAGGGGCAATGGCTACACCTTC. The V gene is TRBV6-5, the J gene TRBJ1-2; 9 bases are a match to TRBD1. The germline V gene has CDR1 MNHEY and CDR2 SVGAGI. V lost 0 bases to trimming and J lost 6 bases; unmatched junction nucleotides: 2. This CDR3 has 14 residues.

The CDR3 DNA reads TGTGCCAGCAGGGCCTACAGGGCTCGGACCACAGATACGCAGTATTTT. It is translated as CASRAYRARTTDTQYF. The V gene is TRBV28, the J gene TRBJ2-3, with a weak D call TRBD1 (6 bases). Per the germline V gene, CDR1 is MDHEN and CDR2 is SYDVKM. V was pared by 6 bases and J by 2 bases, with 18 bases between. This CDR3 is 16 amino acids long.

Remarks on this clone: This specimen includes other DNA sequences encoding the same CDR3. V and J are TRBV6-2 or TRBV6-3 and TRBJ1-5; 8 nucleotides match TRBD1. Germline-derived CDR1 and CDR2 are MNHEY and SVGEGT. After removal of 5 bases from V and 4 bases from J, the junction contained 1 base not matched to a gene. The CDR3 has 13 amino acids. CDR3 residues: CASSRTGNQPQHF. The CDR3 DNA is TGTGCCAGCAGTCGGACAGGGAATCAGCCCCAGCATTTT.

J is TRBJ2-1 and V is TRBV9, with TRBD1 identical over 7 bases. The CDR3 consists of 18 residues. Trimming removed 3 bases from V and 0 bases from J; junction bases left unmatched: 12. Germline CDR1 and CDR2: SGDLS and YYNGEE. The CDR3, as DNA: TGTGCCAGCAGCGCACCGCCGTACAGGGACAGCTCCTACAATGAGCAGTTCTTC. Amino acids: CASSAPPYRDSSYNEQFF. The whole variable domain, filled in from reference TRBV9 and TRBJ2-1, reads DSGVTQTPKHLITATGQRVTLRCSPRSGDLSVYWYQQSLDQGLQFLIQYYNGEERAKGNILERFSAQQFPDLHSELNLSSLELGDSALYFCASSAPPYRDSSYNEQFFGPGTRLTVL.

The chain combines TRBV27 with TRBJ2-6, with D perhaps TRBD2 (5 bases). The CDR3 has 14 amino acids. In germline, CDR1 is MNHEY, CDR2 SMNVEV (reference sequence). The V end was cut by 4 bases, the J end by 3 bases, with 7 bases between. CDR3 in DNA: TGTGCCAGCAGTTCCGGGGTTGGGGCCAACGTCCTGACTTTC. Translation gives CASSSGVGANVLTF.

The rearrangement links TRBV7-8 to TRBJ2-1; 8 bases agree with TRBD1. CDR1 is SGHVS, CDR2 FQNEAQ, per germline. CDR3 length: 14 residues. V lost 6 bases and J lost 7; bases outside the gene matches: 8. The CDR3, as DNA: TGTGCCAGCAGACTTTGGACAGGGAAAAATGAGCAGTTCTTC. Translated: CASRLWTGKNEQFF.

The chain carries TRBV29-1 and TRBJ2-5, with 10 bases fitting TRBD1. The CDR3 is made up of 12 amino acids. The junction had 3 bases not matched to a gene; V was cut back by 6 bases and J by 5 bases. Looked up from germline, CDR1 is SQVTM and CDR2 is ANQGSEA. For the CDR3, the DNA is TGCAGCGTAGACAGGGGGCTGGAGACCCAGTACTTC. Its protein product is CSVDRGLETQYF.

The genes are TRBV3-1 (or the pseudogene TRBV3-2) and TRBJ2-3; a possible D gene is TRBD1 (6 bases). Germline values: CDR1 LGHDT, CDR2 YNNKEL (reference sequence). Trimming took 4 bases from V and 3 from J, leaving 14 bases between them. CDR3 length: 15 residues. The CDR3: CASSLRGRLTDTQYF. The CDR3 DNA reads as TGTGCCAGCAGCCTCAGGGGACGCTTAACAGATACGCAGTATTTT.

The V gene is TRBV19, the J gene TRBJ2-1, with 7 bases that match TRBD1. This CDR3 spans 15 amino acids. Germline CDR1 reads LNHDA; CDR2 reads SQIVND (reference sequence). V gave up 4 bases and J gave up 3 bases; unmatched junction bases: 6. The CDR3 sequence: CASSTRTGVYNEQFF. In DNA, the CDR3 is TGTGCCAGTAGTACCAGGACAGGCGTCTACAATGAGCAGTTCTTC.

This clone was counted between two and nine times. This sequence joins TRBV5-1 and TRBJ2-3, with D perhaps matching TRBD1 (6 bases). The CDR3 consists of 15 residues. The V gene's germline CDR1 is SGHRS and CDR2 YFSETQ. V was pared by 2 bases and J by 0 bases, with 10 bases between. The CDR3 bases are TGCGCCAGCAGCTTAGGGGGAAAAAGCACAGATACGCAGTATTTT. As protein: CASSLGGKSTDTQYF. Looking up the rest from reference TRBV5-1 and TRBJ2-3 gives the full variable domain: KAGVTQTPRYLIKTRGQQVTLSCSPISGHRSVSWYQQTPGQGLQFLFEYFSETQRNKGNFPGRFSGRQFSNSRSEMNVSTLELGDSALYLCASSLGGKSTDTQYFGPGTRLTVL.